The 20 T cell receptor beta chains below all came from one sample that was sequenced in a study of response to subunit inactivated influenza vaccine. TCRdb used MiXCR to reprocess the RT-PCR reads, holding one entry per CDR3 protein. The repertoire holds 450,000 to 700,000 distinct CDR3 sequences, with roughly 15% as singletons. Sequenced here: PBMCs from blood, sampled roughly 12 days after vaccination. These receptors were taken from a man aged 50-59 years who received an inactivated influenza vaccine.

The chain joins TRBV10-3 to TRBJ1-4; no firm D call. CDR3 length: 13 residues. V gave up 3 bases and J gave up 0 bases, with 2 bases separating them. Germline lookup yields CDR1 ENHRY and CDR2 SYGVKD. The CDR3 region is CAISEATNEKLFF. CDR3 in DNA: TGTGCCATCAGTGAAGCAACTAATGAAAAACTGTTTTTT.

J is TRBJ2-1 and V is TRBV14, with 7 nucleotides matching TRBD1. Unmatched junction bases numbered 7, after V lost 4 bases and J lost 4 bases. CDR3 length: 15 amino acids. Germline assignment: CDR1 SGHDN and CDR2 FVKESK. The CDR3 DNA reads TGTGCCAGCAGCCCCCATACGGGACAGTACAATGAGCAGTTCTTC. Its translation: CASSPHTGQYNEQFF.

The rearrangement links TRBV20-1 to TRBJ1-1; tentative D call: TRBD1 (6 bases). Germline CDR1 is DFQATT and CDR2 is SNEGSKA (reference sequence). CDR3 length equals 13 residues. Trimming removed 6 bases at V and 0 bases at J, with 11 bases between. The CDR3 loop is CSAEGQLNTEAFF. CDR3 sequence (DNA): TGCAGTGCAGAAGGACAGCTGAACACTGAAGCTTTCTTT.

The rearrangement joins TRBV28 to TRBJ1-2; D is possibly TRBD1 (6 bases). V dropped 6 bases and J dropped 6 bases, with 23 bases sitting between them. This CDR3 has 16 residues. Germline V lookup: CDR1 MDHEN, CDR2 SYDVKM. CDR3 in DNA: TGTGCCAGCAGATCAAAGACAGGAATCATGCGGGATGGCTACACCTTC. It translates to CASRSKTGIMRDGYTF.

The chain uses TRBV4-2 and TRBJ2-7; D uncertain. Germline CDR1 LGHNA, CDR2 YNFKEQ. The CDR3 sequence is 13 residues long. V was trimmed by 0 bases and J by 4 bases, leaving 7 bases between them. The CDR3 region has the DNA TGTGCCAGCAGCCAAGATACCTTATACGAGCAGTACTTC. Protein product: CASSQDTLYEQYF.

This chain links TRBV5-1 with TRBJ2-2; D unclear. Germline V gene sequence: CDR1 SGHRS, CDR2 YFSETQ. V shed 0 bases and J shed 0 bases, with 12 bases lying between them. This CDR3 comprises 17 residues. The CDR3 DNA follows: TGCGCCAGCAGCTTGGCCGTGGCAGAAGCGAACACCGGGGAGCTGTTTTTT. This codes for CASSLAVAEANTGELFF. The full variable domain, with the rest looked up from reference TRBV5-1 and TRBJ2-2, is KAGVTQTPRYLIKTRGQQVTLSCSPISGHRSVSWYQQTPGQGLQFLFEYFSETQRNKGNFPGRFSGRQFSNSRSEMNVSTLELGDSALYLCASSLAVAEANTGELFFGEGSRLTVL.

The V gene is TRBV28, the J gene TRBJ2-3; TRBD2 matches 8 bases. V lost 5 bases and J lost 5; bases outside the gene matches: 9. Germline V gene sequence: CDR1 MDHEN, CDR2 SYDVKM. This CDR3 spans 15 amino acids. The CDR3 nucleotides read TGTGCCAGCAGTGCCCCGGGACTAGTGTTAGATACGCAGTATTTT. The encoded protein is CASSAPGLVLDTQYF.

This clonotype occurred a few times. The J gene is TRBJ2-5, the V gene TRBV28, with 8 nucleotides matching TRBD2. Germline CDR1 reads MDHEN; CDR2 reads SYDVKM. V shed 7 bases and J 3 bases; nucleotides not matched to a gene: 16. The CDR3 runs to 17 residues. CDR3 in DNA: TGTGCCAGCACTTCACGGGGGGGGCCACCATCTGAAGAGACCCAGTACTTC. Amino acids: CASTSRGGPPSEETQYF.

This clonotype was seen only a few times. The rearrangement joins TRBV5-6 to TRBJ1-2, with unresolved D. From germline, CDR1 is SGHDT and CDR2 YYEEEE. Trimming took 3 bases from V and 2 from J, leaving 11 bases between them. The CDR3 length is 14 residues. CDR3 nucleotide sequence: TGTGCCAGCAGCTCCCCGTTTGGAAACTATGGCTACACCTTC. It translates to CASSSPFGNYGYTF.

This chain connects TRBV28 to TRBJ2-7; either TRBD1 or TRBD2 may supply D (6 bases each). Germline V gives CDR1 MDHEN, CDR2 SYDVKM. The ends were cut back, 6 bases at V and 2 bases at J, with 20 bases in the middle. The CDR3 covers 16 residues. The CDR3 loop reads CASRSWGAQSPYEQYF. The CDR3 DNA reads as TGTGCCAGCAGATCATGGGGGGCCCAAAGCCCCTACGAGCAGTACTTC.

Only a few counts were recorded for this clonotype. The rearrangement uses TRBV10-3 and TRBJ2-7, with TRBD1 matching over 12 bases. This CDR3 contains 13 residues. Germline CDR1 ENHRY, CDR2 SYGVKD. Trimming cost V 8 bases and J 3 bases; bases outside gene matches: 2. The CDR3 here is CAIGTGGFYEQYF. The CDR3 DNA reads TGTGCCATCGGGACAGGGGGCTTCTACGAGCAGTACTTC.

As DNA, the CDR3 is TGTGCCAGCATCAACGGGCCGTTTACCGGGGAGCTGTTTTTT. Residues: CASINGPFTGELFF. The chain uses TRBV6-2 or TRBV6-3 and TRBJ2-2; no clear D. The ends were cut back, 7 bases at V and 5 bases at J, with 14 bases in the middle. CDR1 is MNHEY, CDR2 SVGEGT, per germline. There are 14 residues in the CDR3.

This chain joins TRBV7-2 and TRBJ2-5; 8 bases line up with TRBD1. CDR1 is SGHTA and CDR2 is FQGNSA in the germline V gene. The CDR3 totals 15 residues. The trim removed 5 bases at V and 1 base at J, leaving 6 bases unmatched. CDR3 DNA sequence: TGTGCCAGCAGCGTCGGGGGACAGGTCCAAGAGACCCAGTACTTC. As protein: CASSVGGQVQETQYF.

This clonotype showed up many times. The V gene is TRBV4-3, the J gene TRBJ2-3; D may be TRBD2 (6 bases). With 1 base removed from V and 0 bases from J, the gap between germline ends came to 11 bases. The germline CDR1 and CDR2 sequences are LGHNA and YSLEER. The CDR3 spans 16 residues. In nucleotides, the CDR3 is TGCGCCAGCAGCCAAGTCCGCGGGGCTAGCACAGATACGCAGTATTTT. Its translation: CASSQVRGASTDTQYF.

This clonotype appeared a few times. The genes are TRBV20-1 and TRBJ2-1, with 8 bases matching TRBD2. The CDR3 is 15 amino acids. J lost 4 bases, V lost 5 bases, and 10 bases had no gene match. The germline CDR1 and CDR2 sequences are DFQATT and SNEGSKA (reference sequence). CDR3 sequence reads: CSALEAGAPYNEQFF. In DNA form, the CDR3 reads TGCAGTGCTCTTGAAGCGGGGGCCCCATACAATGAGCAGTTCTTC.

This sequence joins TRBV5-1 and TRBJ2-7; 9 bases fit TRBD2. CDR1 SGHRS and CDR2 YFSETQ come from the germline V gene. J lost 0 bases, V lost 4 bases, and 2 bases had no gene match. This CDR3 comprises 14 residues. For the CDR3, the DNA is TGCGCCAGCAGCGGACTAGCGAACTCCTACGAGCAGTACTTC. It specifies CASSGLANSYEQYF.

The chain has TRBV12-3 or TRBV12-4 and TRBJ2-5, with a possible D match to TRBD1 (6 bases). V lost 6 bases and J 1 base, leaving 15 bases between the germline ends. The CDR3 contains 15 residues. The CDR3 loop is CASRPAQGPQETQYF. The CDR3 coding sequence is TGTGCCAGCAGGCCCGCACAGGGCCCCCAAGAGACCCAGTACTTC.

V and J are TRBV12-3 or TRBV12-4 and TRBJ2-7; 7 bases match TRBD1. J was trimmed by 3 bases and V by 3 bases; bases with no gene match: 8. The CDR3 has 15 amino acids. CDR3 nucleotide sequence: TGTGCCAGCAGTTTTGGACAGGCCGTTGTCTACGAGCAGTACTTC. Its protein product is CASSFGQAVVYEQYF.

This clonotype is a singleton in its sample. The V gene is TRBV30, the J gene TRBJ2-7; D perhaps matches TRBD1 (6 bases). Germline CDR1 GTSNPN, CDR2 SVGIG (reference sequence). There are 15 residues in the CDR3. The V and J ends lost 2 bases and 2 bases respectively, with 16 bases between them. The CDR3 sequence is CAWSTGQTGTYEQYF. The DNA of the CDR3 is TGTGCCTGGAGTACCGGACAGACTGGTACCTACGAGCAGTACTTC.

This clonotype came up a few times. J is TRBJ2-6 and V is TRBV5-1; tentatively, D is TRBD1 (5 bases). V dropped 4 bases and J dropped 0 bases, with 14 bases sitting between them. Germline CDR1 is SGHRS and CDR2 is YFSETQ. CDR3 length: 17 amino acids. DNA for the CDR3: TGCGCCAGCAGCACCGACAGTTTCTACTCTGGGGCCAACGTCCTGACTTTC. As protein: CASSTDSFYSGANVLTF.